The clone carrying this T cell receptor (beta chain) has only a few counts. Its specificity is unknown. One entry per CDR3 protein, called by TCRdb with MiXCR from the 5' RACE reads. The repertoire holds about 250,000 distinct CDR3 sequences, with under 20% as singletons. This record belongs to a study of CD8 T cells in ankylosing spondylitis. CDR3 length: 15 residues. The V end lost 5 bases, the J end lost 3 bases, and 17 bases lay between the germline ends. The study's findings and limits: As reported, disease-linked clones showed significant enrichment in matched ankylosing spondylitis synovial fluid.

The TCR sequence derives from a male donor with ankylosing spondylitis or in good health (not recorded which). The rearrangement links TRBV12-3 or TRBV12-4 to TRBJ2-7, with a possible D match to TRBD1 (6 bases). Material: blood, either unsorted or a sorted T cell fraction (not recorded which). This CDR3 reads CASSPPGTPHYEQYF. The CDR3 nucleotides read TGTGCCAGCAGTCCGCCTGGGACACCCCACTACGAGCAGTACTTC.